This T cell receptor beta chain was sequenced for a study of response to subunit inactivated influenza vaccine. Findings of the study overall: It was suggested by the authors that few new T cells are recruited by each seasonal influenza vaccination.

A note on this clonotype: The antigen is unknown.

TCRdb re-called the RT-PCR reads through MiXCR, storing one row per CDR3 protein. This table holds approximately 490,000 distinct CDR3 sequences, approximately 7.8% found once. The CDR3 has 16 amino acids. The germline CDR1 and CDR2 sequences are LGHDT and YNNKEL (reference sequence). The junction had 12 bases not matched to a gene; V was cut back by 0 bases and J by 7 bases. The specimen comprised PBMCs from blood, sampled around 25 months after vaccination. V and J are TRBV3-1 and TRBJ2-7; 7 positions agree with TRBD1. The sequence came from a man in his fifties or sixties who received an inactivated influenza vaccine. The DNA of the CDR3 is TGTGCCAGCAGCCAAGATCTCTACAGGGGTTGGGGGGAGCAGTACTTC. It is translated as CASSQDLYRGWGEQYF.